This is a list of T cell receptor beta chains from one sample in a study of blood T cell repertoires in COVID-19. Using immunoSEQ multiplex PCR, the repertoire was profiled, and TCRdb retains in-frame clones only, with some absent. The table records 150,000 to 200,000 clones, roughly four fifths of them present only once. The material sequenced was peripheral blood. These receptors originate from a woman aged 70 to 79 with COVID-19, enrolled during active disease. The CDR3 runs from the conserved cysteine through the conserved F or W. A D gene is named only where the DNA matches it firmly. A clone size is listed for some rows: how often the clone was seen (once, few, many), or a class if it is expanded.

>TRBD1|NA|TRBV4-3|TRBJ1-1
CASSLFGQGGAEAFF
TGCGCCAGCAGCCTATTTGGACAGGGGGGGGCTGAAGCTTTCTTT
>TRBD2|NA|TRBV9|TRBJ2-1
CASSVDLAGGHNEQFF
TGTGCCAGCAGCGTAGACTTAGCGGGAGGGCACAATGAGCAGTTCTTC
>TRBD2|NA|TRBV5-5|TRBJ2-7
CASSFPLAGVGEQYF
TGTGCCAGCAGCTTCCCACTAGCGGGAGTGGGGGAGCAGTACTTC
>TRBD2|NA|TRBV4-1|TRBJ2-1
CASSQDHRPSGYNEQFF
TGCGCCAGCAGCCAAGATCATCGGCCTAGCGGTTACAATGAGCAGTTCTTC
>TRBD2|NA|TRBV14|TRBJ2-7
CASSQGSAGVYEQYF
TGTGCCAGCAGCCAAGGGTCGGCGGGAGTCTACGAGCAGTACTTC
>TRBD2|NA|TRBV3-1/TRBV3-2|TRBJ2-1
CASSRGLAGGGEQFF
TGTGCCAGCAGCCGCGGACTAGCGGGAGGAGGTGAGCAGTTCTTC
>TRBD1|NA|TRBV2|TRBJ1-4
CASSATGGENEKLFF
TGTGCCAGCAGTGCAACAGGGGGAGAAAATGAAAAACTGTTTTTT
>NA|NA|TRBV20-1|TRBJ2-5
CSGAIQETQYF
TGCAGTGGGGCTATTCAAGAGACCCAGTACTTC
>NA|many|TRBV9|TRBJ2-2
CASSSLSVGELFF
TGTGCCAGCAGCTCCCTTAGTGTCGGGGAGCTGTTTTTT
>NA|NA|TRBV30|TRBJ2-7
CAWSVKGGRNHYEQYF
TGTGCCTGGAGTGTAAAGGGGGGGCGGAACCACTACGAGCAGTACTTC
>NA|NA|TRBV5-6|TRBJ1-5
CASSLWSGETQPQHF
TGTGCCAGCAGCTTGTGGTCAGGGGAGACTCAGCCCCAGCATTTT
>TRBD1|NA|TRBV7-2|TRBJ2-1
CASSLDRTGYNEQFF
TGTGCCAGCAGCTTGGACAGGACAGGGTACAATGAGCAGTTCTTC
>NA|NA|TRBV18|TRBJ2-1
CASSPPGVGYEQFF
TGTGCCAGCTCACCACCGGGAGTGGGGTATGAGCAGTTCTTC
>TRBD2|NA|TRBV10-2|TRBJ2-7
CASSDWGGRATYEQYF
TGCGCCAGCAGTGATTGGGGCGGGAGGGCCACCTACGAGCAGTACTTC
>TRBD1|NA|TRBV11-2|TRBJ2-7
CASSQDRVPSYEQYF
TGTGCCAGCAGCCAAGACAGGGTCCCCTCCTACGAGCAGTACTTC
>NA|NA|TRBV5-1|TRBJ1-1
CASSFTGDSYTEAFF
TGCGCCAGCAGCTTCACCGGTGACAGCTACACTGAAGCTTTCTTT
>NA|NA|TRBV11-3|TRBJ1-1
CASSLGGQYTEAFF
TGTGCCAGCAGCTTAGGAGGGCAGTACACTGAAGCTTTCTTT
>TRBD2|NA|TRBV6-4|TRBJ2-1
CASSDTPGLAGFGEQFF
TGTGCCAGCAGTGACACACCGGGACTAGCGGGATTCGGTGAGCAGTTCTTC
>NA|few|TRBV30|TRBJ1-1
CAWSPKPRLEAFF
TGTGCCTGGAGTCCCAAGCCTCGACTTGAAGCTTTCTTT
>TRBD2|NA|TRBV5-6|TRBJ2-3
CASSSLQRGGTDTQYF
TGTGCCAGCAGCTCGCTTCAGCGGGGGGGGACAGATACGCAGTATTTT
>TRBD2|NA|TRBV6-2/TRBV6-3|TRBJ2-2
CASSGTHGRAGELFF
TGTGCCAGCAGTGGGACTCACGGGAGGGCCGGGGAGCTGTTTTTT
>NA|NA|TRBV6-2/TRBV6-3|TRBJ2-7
CASSRSYEQYF
TGTGCCAGCAGTCGCTCCTACGAGCAGTACTTC
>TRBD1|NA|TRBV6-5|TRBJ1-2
CASRIGTDGYTF
TGTGCCAGCAGAATCGGGACAGATGGCTACACCTTC
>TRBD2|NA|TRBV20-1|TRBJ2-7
CSPGLDYEQYF
TGCAGTCCGGGACTAGACTACGAGCAGTACTTC
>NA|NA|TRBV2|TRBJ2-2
CASSVTGDTGELFF
TGTGCCAGCAGCGTTACCGGGGACACCGGGGAGCTGTTTTTT
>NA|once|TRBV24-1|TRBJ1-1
CATIDDKNTEAFF
TGTGCCACCATAGACGACAAAAACACTGAAGCTTTCTTT
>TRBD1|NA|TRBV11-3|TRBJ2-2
CASSLIGTANTGELFF
TGTGCCAGCAGCTTGATCGGGACAGCGAACACCGGGGAGCTGTTTTTT
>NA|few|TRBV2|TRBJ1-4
CASNIRGSNEKLFF
TGTGCCAGCAACATCCGGGGTTCTAATGAAAAACTGTTTTTT
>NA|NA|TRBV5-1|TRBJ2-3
CASSSDKSTDTQYF
TGCGCCAGCAGCTCGGACAAAAGCACAGATACGCAGTATTTT
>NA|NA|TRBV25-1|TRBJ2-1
CASGGGTLNYNEQFF
TGTGCCAGCGGGGGAGGAACCCTAAACTACAATGAGCAGTTCTTC
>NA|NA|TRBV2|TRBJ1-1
CASSGGRGMNTEAFF
TGTGCCAGCAGTGGTGGCAGGGGAATGAACACTGAAGCTTTCTTT
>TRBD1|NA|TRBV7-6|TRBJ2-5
CASSIGTEQETQYF
TGTGCCAGCAGCATCGGGACAGAGCAAGAGACCCAGTACTTC
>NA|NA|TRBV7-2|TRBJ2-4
CASSFPDSAKNIQYF
TGTGCCAGCAGCTTTCCGGACAGTGCCAAAAACATTCAGTACTTC
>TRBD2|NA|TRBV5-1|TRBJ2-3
CASSLGPVGGDTQYF
TGCGCCAGCAGCTTGGGCCCCGTCGGGGGGGATACGCAGTATTTT
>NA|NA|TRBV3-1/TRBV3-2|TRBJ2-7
CASSQIASGSYEQYF
TGTGCCAGCAGCCAAATTGCTTCGGGCTCCTACGAGCAGTACTTC
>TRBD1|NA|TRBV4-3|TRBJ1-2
CASSQGTGGRGYTF
TGCGCCAGCAGCCAAGGGACAGGGGGACGCGGCTACACCTTC
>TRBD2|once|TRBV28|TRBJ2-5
CASGTSGRRETQYF
TGTGCCAGCGGGACTAGCGGGAGAAGGGAGACCCAGTACTTC
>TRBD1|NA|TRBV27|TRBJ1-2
CASSLSTGVAGYTF
TGTGCCAGCAGTTTATCCACAGGGGTTGCTGGCTACACCTTC
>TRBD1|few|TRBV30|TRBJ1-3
CAWRATGAGNTIYF
TGTGCCTGGAGGGCGACAGGGGCTGGAAACACCATATATTTT
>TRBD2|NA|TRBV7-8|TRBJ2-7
CASSLSPSGSYEQYF
TGTGCCAGCAGCTTAAGCCCTAGCGGGAGCTACGAGCAGTACTTC